This is a list of T cell receptor beta chains from one sample in a study of a mutant IDH1 vaccine in newly diagnosed glioma. Clones were sequenced by immunoSEQ multiplex PCR, and TCRdb holds only the in-frame ones, with some missing. The data show approximately 31,000 clones, around 82% seen once. Their antigen targets remain unknown. The source material was PBMCs, sampled from a glioma patient whose treatment included an IDH1 peptide vaccine. Receptors were obtained from a man in his thirties or forties with glioma. Both conserved end residues are part of each CDR3. D genes are given only for firm matches. Size values are once, few and many counts, or a class for expanded clones, and some rows have none.

d_call: TRBD1; j_call: TRBJ1-3; clone_size: -; v_call: TRBV7-6; cdr3_aa: CASSLVGRTGLSGNTIYF; cdr3_nt: TGTGCCAGCAGCTTAGTAGGAAGGACAGGACTCTCTGGAAACACCATATATTTT
d_call: -; j_call: TRBJ1-1; clone_size: large; v_call: TRBV19; cdr3_aa: CASSISLRIPLGRGDIKDRTEAFF; cdr3_nt: TGTGCCAGTAGTATTTCGCTCCGAATTCCCCTCGGCAGGGGCGATATTAAGGATAGAACTGAAGCTTTCTTT
d_call: -; j_call: TRBJ1-5; clone_size: -; v_call: TRBV28; cdr3_aa: CASSLFLHRGNQPQHF; cdr3_nt: TGTGCCAGCAGTTTATTCCTTCATCGAGGGAATCAGCCCCAGCATTTT
d_call: -; j_call: TRBJ2-7; clone_size: -; v_call: TRBV4-3; cdr3_aa: CASSQRLDYEQYF; cdr3_nt: TGCGCCAGCAGCCAGCGACTAGACTACGAGCAGTACTTC
d_call: -; j_call: TRBJ1-5; clone_size: -; v_call: TRBV4-1; cdr3_aa: CASSQDSGLNQPQHF; cdr3_nt: TGCGCCAGCAGCCAAGATTCGGGGCTCAATCAGCCCCAGCATTTT
d_call: -; j_call: TRBJ1-1; clone_size: -; v_call: TRBV5-1; cdr3_aa: CASSPRTANTEAFF; cdr3_nt: TGCGCCAGCAGCCCTCGGACAGCGAACACTGAAGCTTTCTTT
d_call: TRBD1; j_call: TRBJ2-7; clone_size: -; v_call: TRBV7-3; cdr3_aa: CASSPGTGVPYEQYF; cdr3_nt: TGTGCCAGCAGCCCTGGGACAGGGGTCCCCTACGAGCAGTACTTC
d_call: -; j_call: TRBJ2-2; clone_size: -; v_call: TRBV9; cdr3_aa: CASSADSYTGELFF; cdr3_nt: TGTGCCAGCAGCGCAGACAGTTACACCGGGGAGCTGTTTTTT
d_call: -; j_call: TRBJ2-4; clone_size: -; v_call: TRBV9; cdr3_aa: CASSFSEALAKNIQYF; cdr3_nt: TGTGCCAGCAGCTTTAGCGAGGCCCTAGCCAAAAACATTCAGTACTTC
d_call: -; j_call: TRBJ2-5; clone_size: -; v_call: TRBV11-2; cdr3_aa: CASSSFKDSQETQYF; cdr3_nt: TGTGCCAGCAGCTCCTTCAAGGACAGCCAAGAGACCCAGTACTTC
d_call: TRBD1; j_call: TRBJ2-5; clone_size: -; v_call: TRBV9; cdr3_aa: CASSVDGQGRETQYF; cdr3_nt: TGTGCCAGCAGCGTAGACGGACAGGGCCGAGAGACCCAGTACTTC
d_call: -; j_call: TRBJ1-5; clone_size: -; v_call: TRBV5-4; cdr3_aa: CASSLGPGAYSNQPQHF; cdr3_nt: TGTGCCAGCAGCTTGGGACCTGGGGCTTATAGCAATCAGCCCCAGCATTTT
d_call: TRBD1; j_call: TRBJ1-4; clone_size: -; v_call: TRBV2; cdr3_aa: CASSDLSGRGLVGEKLFF; cdr3_nt: TGTGCCAGCAGCGACCTTAGTGGCAGGGGGCTAGTAGGTGAAAAACTGTTTTTT
d_call: TRBD1; j_call: TRBJ1-2; clone_size: -; v_call: TRBV5-1; cdr3_aa: CASSLAGTGGGYTF; cdr3_nt: TGCGCCAGCAGCTTGGCCGGGACAGGGGGTGGCTACACCTTC
d_call: TRBD1; j_call: TRBJ2-5; clone_size: -; v_call: TRBV2; cdr3_aa: CASSVDWTGETQYF; cdr3_nt: TGTGCCAGCAGTGTGGATTGGACAGGAGAGACCCAGTACTTC
d_call: -; j_call: TRBJ2-1; clone_size: -; v_call: TRBV5-6; cdr3_aa: CASSLYQGRGYNEQFF; cdr3_nt: TGTGCCAGCAGCTTGTACCAGGGTCGGGGGTACAATGAGCAGTTCTTC
d_call: -; j_call: TRBJ1-4; clone_size: -; v_call: TRBV5-6; cdr3_aa: CAIPWGEKLFF; cdr3_nt: TGTGCCATCCCTTGGGGGGAAAAACTGTTTTTT
d_call: -; j_call: TRBJ1-1; clone_size: -; v_call: TRBV5-1; cdr3_aa: CASSYGTHEAFF; cdr3_nt: TGCGCCAGCAGCTACGGGACACATGAAGCTTTCTTT
d_call: -; j_call: TRBJ2-7; clone_size: -; v_call: TRBV5-1; cdr3_aa: CASSLRGAGYEQYF; cdr3_nt: TGCGCCAGCAGCTTGAGGGGGGCAGGGTACGAGCAGTACTTC
d_call: TRBD1; j_call: TRBJ1-5; clone_size: -; v_call: TRBV4-2; cdr3_aa: CASSQGQGASNQPQHF; cdr3_nt: TGTGCCAGCAGCCAAGGACAGGGGGCGAGCAATCAGCCCCAGCATTTT
d_call: -; j_call: TRBJ2-7; clone_size: once; v_call: TRBV6-5; cdr3_aa: CASSYPPEGEQYF; cdr3_nt: TGTGCCAGCAGTTACCCCCCTGAGGGCGAGCAGTACTTC
d_call: -; j_call: TRBJ1-1; clone_size: few; v_call: TRBV29-1; cdr3_aa: CSVEEQENTEAFF; cdr3_nt: TGCAGCGTTGAAGAACAGGAGAACACTGAAGCTTTCTTT
d_call: -; j_call: TRBJ1-1; clone_size: -; v_call: TRBV27; cdr3_aa: CASSLGGERTEAFF; cdr3_nt: TGTGCCAGCAGTTTAGGCGGGGAGAGGACTGAAGCTTTCTTT
d_call: -; j_call: TRBJ1-3; clone_size: -; v_call: TRBV7-9; cdr3_aa: CASSWDRGIGDTIYF; cdr3_nt: TGTGCCAGCAGCTGGGACCGGGGGATAGGAGACACCATATATTTT